The rows below give T cell receptor beta chains drawn from one sample of a study of blood T cell repertoires in COVID-19. Profiled with immunoSEQ multiplex PCR; TCRdb holds only in-frame clones, not every one. The table records roughly 430,000 clones, roughly 86% of them present only once. The sample comprised PBMCs or T cells enriched from blood (not recorded which). Receptors were obtained from a woman between 40 and 55 years old with acute COVID-19. CDR3s include the opening cysteine and the closing phenylalanine or tryptophan. A D gene is named only where the DNA matches it firmly. Clone size is given for some rows only: seen once, a few or many times, or a class if the clone is expanded.

v_call,j_call,d_call,clone_size,cdr3_aa,cdr3_nt
TRBV7-9,TRBJ2-1,TRBD2,NA,CASNPGLAAGVF,TGTGCCAGCAACCCGGGACTAGCGGCTGGGGTCTTC
TRBV27,TRBJ2-1,NA,NA,CASSWEQGYNEQFF,TGTGCCAGCAGTTGGGAACAGGGTTACAATGAGCAGTTCTTC
TRBV7-9,TRBJ2-7,TRBD1,NA,CASSSFSGGRSYEQYF,TGTGCCAGCAGCTCATTTTCAGGGGGCCGATCCTACGAGCAGTACTTC
TRBV2,TRBJ1-4,NA,NA,CASNAANEKLFF,TGTGCCAGCAATGCAGCTAATGAAAAACTGTTTTTT
TRBV7-7,TRBJ1-4,NA,few,CASSFGAKKEKLFF,TGTGCCAGCAGCTTCGGTGCTAAGAAGGAAAAACTGTTTTTT
TRBV5-6,TRBJ1-5,NA,NA,CASSKSHSQPQHF,TGTGCCAGCAGCAAAAGCCACAGTCAGCCCCAGCATTTT
TRBV11-2,TRBJ1-2,NA,NA,CASSLPDYGYTF,TGTGCCAGCAGCTTACCGGACTATGGCTACACCTTC
TRBV19,TRBJ1-1,NA,NA,CASSIGRSREYEAFF,TGTGCCAGTAGTATAGGACGGTCTCGGGAATATGAAGCTTTCTTT
TRBV4-1,TRBJ2-5,TRBD1,NA,CASSQDRGMFETQYF,TGCGCCAGCAGCCAAGACAGGGGGATGTTTGAGACCCAGTACTTC
TRBV15,TRBJ2-3,TRBD2,few,CATSRETSGSTDTQYF,TGTGCCACCAGCAGAGAGACTAGCGGATCCACAGATACGCAGTATTTT
TRBV15,TRBJ1-2,TRBD1,NA,CATSRDLTGDGYTF,TGTGCCACCAGCAGGGACCTGACAGGGGATGGCTACACCTTC
TRBV18,TRBJ1-4,NA,NA,CASSPKSYEKLFF,TGTGCCAGCTCACCTAAAAGCTACGAAAAACTGTTTTTT
TRBV30,TRBJ2-6,NA,NA,CAWSVLKSGANVLTF,TGTGCCTGGAGTGTACTTAAATCTGGGGCCAACGTCCTGACTTTC
TRBV3-1/TRBV3-2,TRBJ2-5,TRBD1,NA,CASSQYGTGGLETQYF,TGTGCCAGCAGCCAATATGGGACAGGGGGCCTCGAGACCCAGTACTTC
TRBV5-8,TRBJ1-2,TRBD1,NA,CASSSPGQGASYGYTF,TGTGCCAGCAGCTCCCCGGGACAGGGGGCGAGTTATGGCTACACCTTC
TRBV7-2,TRBJ2-5,NA,NA,CASSSLGKETQYF,TGTGCCAGCAGCTCTCTAGGAAAAGAGACCCAGTACTTC
TRBV29-1,TRBJ1-1,TRBD1,NA,CSVGRTGAANTEAFF,TGCAGCGTCGGGAGGACAGGGGCCGCGAACACTGAAGCTTTCTTT
TRBV7-2,TRBJ2-1,TRBD2,NA,CASREILAGDYNEQFF,TGTGCCAGCAGAGAGATTTTAGCGGGGGATTACAATGAGCAGTTCTTC
TRBV6-6,TRBJ1-4,NA,NA,CASSYSPGNEKLFF,TGTGCCAGCAGTTACTCGCCCGGGAATGAAAAACTGTTTTTT
TRBV3-1/TRBV3-2,TRBJ1-1,NA,NA,CASSQGANTEAFF,TGTGCCAGCAGCCAAGGGGCGAACACTGAAGCTTTCTTT
TRBV5-6,TRBJ2-7,TRBD1,NA,CASSWGQGAYEQYF,TGTGCCAGCAGCTGGGGACAGGGGGCCTACGAGCAGTACTTC
TRBV3-1/TRBV3-2,TRBJ2-3,TRBD2,NA,CASSPVLAGGHRDTQYF,TGTGCCAGCAGCCCAGTACTAGCGGGGGGCCATAGAGATACGCAGTATTTT
TRBV9,TRBJ2-1,NA,NA,CASSVGLVGEQFF,TGTGCCAGCAGCGTAGGACTAGTCGGAGAGCAGTTCTTC
TRBV19,TRBJ2-1,NA,NA,CASSTYSTYNEQFF,TGTGCCAGTAGTACCTATTCGACCTACAATGAGCAGTTCTTC
TRBV6-5,TRBJ1-1,TRBD1,once,CAGGQMNTEAFF,TGTGCCGGGGGACAGATGAACACTGAAGCTTTCTTT
TRBV3-1/TRBV3-2,TRBJ2-7,NA,NA,CASSQHPGGSYEQYF,TGTGCCAGCAGCCAGCATCCCGGGGGCTCCTACGAGCAGTACTTC
TRBV4-1,TRBJ1-2,NA,NA,CASSRRGLLNYGYTF,TGCGCCAGCAGCCGGAGAGGGCTTCTTAACTATGGCTACACCTTC
TRBV5-1,TRBJ1-1,TRBD1,once,CASRGQGAQTEAFF,TGCGCCAGCAGAGGACAGGGGGCGCAGACTGAAGCTTTCTTT
TRBV5-1,TRBJ2-1,TRBD2,NA,CASSLELAGGLSYNEQFF,TGCGCCAGCAGCTTGGAACTAGCGGGGGGGCTTTCCTACAATGAGCAGTTCTTC
TRBV2,TRBJ1-2,TRBD1,NA,CASSGQGEGGYTF,TGTGCCAGCAGCGGACAGGGGGAGGGTGGCTACACCTTC
TRBV7-8,TRBJ2-3,TRBD2,once,CASSLVAGGSTDTQYF,TGTGCCAGCAGCTTAGTGGCGGGGGGGAGCACAGATACGCAGTATTTT
TRBV6-5,TRBJ1-3,NA,NA,CASRRRPGNTIYF,TGTGCCAGCAGGCGCAGGCCTGGAAACACCATATATTTT
TRBV15,TRBJ2-7,NA,NA,CATSRSRDTSYEQYF,TGTGCCACCAGCAGATCCAGGGACACCTCCTACGAGCAGTACTTC
TRBV2,TRBJ1-2,NA,NA,CASSEQQSLNGYTF,TGTGCCAGCAGTGAACAACAGTCCTTAAATGGCTACACCTTC
TRBV6-1,TRBJ2-2,TRBD2,NA,CASSDGPSGEGFGELFF,TGTGCCAGCAGTGACGGACCTAGCGGGGAGGGGTTCGGGGAGCTGTTTTTT
TRBV5-6,TRBJ1-2,NA,NA,CASSLGANYGYTF,TGTGCCAGCAGCTTGGGGGCCAACTATGGCTACACCTTC
TRBV24-1,TRBJ2-2,NA,NA,CATSVRTISHTGELFF,TGTGCCACCAGTGTCCGGACTATAAGCCACACCGGGGAGCTGTTTTTT
TRBV29-1,TRBJ1-2,NA,once,CSVELGANYGYTF,TGCAGCGTTGAACTGGGAGCAAACTATGGCTACACCTTC
TRBV7-9,TRBJ1-3,NA,NA,CASSRDRLSGNTIYF,TGTGCCAGCAGCCGAGACAGACTCTCTGGAAACACCATATATTTT
TRBV6-5,TRBJ1-2,NA,NA,CASNPGEGAVKGYTF,TGTGCCAGCAACCCGGGGGAAGGAGCGGTCAAAGGCTACACCTTC
TRBV10-3,TRBJ1-6,NA,NA,CAISESLTGANSPLHF,TGTGCCATCAGTGAGTCTTTGACAGGTGCCAATTCACCCCTCCACTTT
TRBV27,TRBJ2-2,NA,NA,CASSFMGGSGELFF,TGTGCCAGCAGTTTTATGGGGGGATCCGGGGAGCTGTTTTTT
TRBV7-2,TRBJ2-3,TRBD2,NA,CASSLAPPGGPKDTQYF,TGTGCCAGCAGCTTAGCCCCTCCGGGGGGGCCGAAAGATACGCAGTATTTT
TRBV5-4,TRBJ2-5,NA,NA,CASSDKLPRETQYF,TGTGCCAGCAGCGACAAGCTACCTCGAGAGACCCAGTACTTC
TRBV10-1,TRBJ2-1,NA,NA,CASSESLGGADEQFF,TGCGCCAGCAGTGAGTCGTTAGGGGGGGCCGATGAGCAGTTCTTC
TRBV18,TRBJ2-7,TRBD1,NA,CASSPGKGQGSYEQYF,TGTGCCAGCTCACCAGGGAAGGGACAGGGGTCCTACGAGCAGTACTTC
TRBV18,TRBJ2-5,NA,once,CASSREETQYF,TGTGCCAGCTCACGGGAGGAGACCCAGTACTTC
TRBV7-9,TRBJ1-2,TRBD1,NA,CASSLPGQGYNYGYTF,TGTGCCAGCAGCCTACCGGGACAGGGGTATAACTATGGCTACACCTTC
TRBV19,TRBJ1-2,NA,NA,CASSTLPWTATQAVDYGYTF,TGTGCCAGTAGTACTCTACCATGGACAGCGACTCAAGCTGTTGACTATGGCTACACCTTC
TRBV9,TRBJ2-1,TRBD2,NA,CASSVFGLAGNEQFF,TGTGCCAGCAGCGTGTTCGGACTAGCGGGAAACGAGCAGTTCTTC
TRBV7-2,TRBJ1-2,NA,NA,CASSDVFGGYTF,TGTGCCAGCAGCGATGTATTCGGGGGCTACACCTTC
TRBV7-6,TRBJ2-6,NA,NA,CASSLGRSGANVLTF,TGTGCCAGCAGCCTGGGGAGGTCTGGGGCCAACGTCCTGACTTTC
TRBV3-1/TRBV3-2,TRBJ1-4,NA,NA,CASSQGHAEEKLFF,TGTGCCAGCAGCCAAGGCCACGCGGAGGAAAAACTGTTTTTT
TRBV2,TRBJ2-7,NA,NA,CASSDRQHSTYEQYF,TGTGCCAGCAGTGACCGGCAACACAGTACCTACGAGCAGTACTTC
TRBV15,TRBJ2-7,NA,NA,CATSRDNNYEQYF,TGTGCCACCAGCCGGGACAATAACTACGAGCAGTACTTC
TRBV9,TRBJ2-1,TRBD2,NA,CASSVELAGGSSYNEQFF,TGTGCCAGCAGCGTAGAACTAGCGGGGGGAAGCTCCTACAATGAGCAGTTCTTC
TRBV24-1,TRBJ2-1,TRBD1,NA,CATSDPGTGVDNEQFF,TGTGCCACCAGTGACCCCGGGACAGGGGTTGACAATGAGCAGTTCTTC
TRBV5-5,TRBJ1-1,NA,NA,CASSFPRMNTEAFF,TGTGCCAGCAGCTTCCCGCGTATGAACACTGAAGCTTTCTTT
TRBV21-1,TRBJ2-7,NA,NA,CASSKGTGDRGVYEQYF,TGTGCCAGCAGCAAAGGGACCGGGGACAGGGGCGTCTACGAGCAGTACTTC